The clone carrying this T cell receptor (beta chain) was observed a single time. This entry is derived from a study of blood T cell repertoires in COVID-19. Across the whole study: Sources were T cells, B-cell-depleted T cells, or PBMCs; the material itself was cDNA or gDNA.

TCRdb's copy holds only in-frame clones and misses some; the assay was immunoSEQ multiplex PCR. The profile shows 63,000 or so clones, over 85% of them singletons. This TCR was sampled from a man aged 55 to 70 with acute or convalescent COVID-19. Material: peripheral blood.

The chain's CDR3 is CASSYSTSGVRSEKQFF. The DNA of the CDR3 is TGTGCCAGCAGTTACTCGACTAGCGGGGTCCGCTCCGAGAAGCAGTTCTTC. The gene calls are TRBV6-2 or TRBV6-3 and TRBJ2-1; 11 nucleotides align to TRBD2. Per the germline V gene, CDR1 is MNHEY and CDR2 is SVGEGT. This CDR3 region has 17 residues. Losses at the gene ends were 0 bases for V and 11 bases for J; bases not matched to a gene: 12.